These T cell receptor beta chains were read from a single sample in a study of T cell responses to AZD1222 COVID-19 vaccine. Here immunoSEQ multiplex PCR was the method, and the copy in TCRdb shows in-frame clones only, minus some. This table holds over 100,000 clones, approximately 88% found once. Sequenced material: peripheral blood, taken on day 0 of AZD1222 vaccination. The receptors were sampled from an adult in good health. CDR3s include the opening cysteine and the closing phenylalanine or tryptophan. The order of the fields is V gene, D gene, J gene, CDR3 length, clone size, CDR3 protein, CDR3 DNA. A D gene is named only where the DNA matches it firmly. Some rows have no size entry. The others give once, few or many, or a class for an expanded clone.

>TRBV11-2|NA|TRBJ2-7|13|NA
CASSLLGGAEQYF
TGTGCCAGCAGCTTATTAGGAGGGGCCGAGCAGTACTTC
>TRBV7-2|NA|TRBJ1-4|14|NA
CATRAAEYNEKLFF
TGTGCTACGAGGGCGGCAGAGTATAATGAAAAACTGTTTTTT
>TRBV18|NA|TRBJ1-5|12|NA
CASSPPGEPQHF
TGTGCCAGCTCACCACCGGGGGAGCCCCAGCATTTT
>TRBV2|NA|TRBJ1-5|15|NA
CASMGPAWSNQPQHF
TGTGCCAGCATGGGCCCTGCGTGGAGCAATCAGCCCCAGCATTTT
>TRBV4-2|NA|TRBJ2-7|16|NA
CASSPNGVLPSYEQYF
TGTGCCAGCAGCCCCAACGGCGTTCTGCCCTCCTACGAGCAGTACTTC
>TRBV9|NA|TRBJ1-2|13|NA
CASSVGQLNGYTF
TGTGCCAGCAGCGTAGGACAGTTAAATGGCTACACCTTC
>TRBV11-2|TRBD2|TRBJ2-7|16|NA
CASSFHPSGGSYEQYF
TGTGCCAGCAGCTTCCATCCTAGCGGGGGCTCCTACGAGCAGTACTTC
>TRBV6-5|NA|TRBJ2-3|14|NA
CASRQGSLPDTQYF
TGTGCCAGCAGGCAGGGGTCCTTACCAGATACGCAGTATTTT
>TRBV5-4|TRBD2|TRBJ2-1|18|NA
CASSSFQVSGGPGNEQFF
TGTGCCAGCAGCTCGTTTCAAGTGTCGGGGGGGCCCGGCAATGAGCAGTTCTTC
>TRBV27|NA|TRBJ1-1|15|once
CASSRLGIMNTEAFF
TGTGCCAGCAGTCGTTTGGGGATTATGAACACTGAAGCTTTCTTT
>TRBV7-8|TRBD1|TRBJ1-2|14|NA
CASSLETGASRYTF
TGTGCCAGCAGCTTAGAGACAGGGGCTTCTCGCTACACCTTC
>TRBV13|TRBD1|TRBJ1-4|15|NA
CASSSRGLANEKLFF
TGTGCCAGCAGCTCCAGGGGGCTGGCTAATGAAAAACTGTTTTTT
>TRBV7-3|NA|TRBJ2-3|15|NA
CASSQAGAGTDTQYF
TGTGCCAGCAGCCAAGCAGGGGCCGGCACAGATACGCAGTATTTT
>TRBV7-9|NA|TRBJ1-5|14|NA
CASSLGAGDQPQHF
TGTGCCAGCAGCTTAGGTGCAGGAGATCAGCCCCAGCATTTT
>TRBV5-1|TRBD1|TRBJ1-6|14|NA
CASSAGQSNSPLHF
TGCGCCAGCAGCGCGGGACAGTCTAATTCACCCCTCCACTTT
>TRBV5-6|NA|TRBJ1-2|12|NA
CASSLDSYGYTF
TGTGCCAGCAGCCTGGACAGCTATGGCTACACCTTC
>TRBV19|TRBD1|TRBJ1-2|15|NA
CASSFQGQGSYGYTF
TGTGCCAGTAGTTTTCAGGGACAGGGGAGCTATGGCTACACCTTC
>TRBV6-5|TRBD1|TRBJ1-3|15|few
CASSNSGQGPNTIYF
TGTGCCAGCAGTAACTCTGGACAGGGCCCAAACACCATATATTTT
>TRBV5-4|NA|TRBJ1-1|11|NA
CASSRYTEAFF
TGTGCCAGCAGTAGATACACTGAAGCTTTCTTT
>TRBV7-2|NA|TRBJ2-7|14|NA
CASSLGVRDYEQYF
TGTGCCAGCAGCTTAGGGGTGCGGGACTACGAGCAGTACTTC
>TRBV5-1|NA|TRBJ1-5|15|once
CASSLEGVSNQPQHF
TGCGCCAGCAGCTTGGAAGGGGTCAGCAATCAGCCCCAGCATTTT
>TRBV27|TRBD1|TRBJ1-5|14|NA
CASSSSGGTQPQHF
TGTGCCAGCAGTTCTTCAGGGGGAACTCAGCCCCAGCATTTT
>TRBV13|NA|TRBJ1-4|14|once
CASSLRQDNEKLFF
TGTGCCAGCAGCTTACGACAGGATAACGAAAAACTGTTTTTT
>TRBV15|NA|TRBJ1-1|15|NA
CATSRTPGMNTEAFF
TGTGCCACCAGCAGAACTCCAGGCATGAACACTGAAGCTTTCTTT
>TRBV3-1/TRBV3-2|NA|TRBJ2-7|14|once
CASSRRGGSYEQYF
TGTGCCAGCAGCCGGCGGGGAGGCTCCTACGAGCAGTACTTC
>TRBV5-1|TRBD2|TRBJ2-3|16|NA
CASSSPPGLAGDTQYF
TGCGCCAGCAGCTCGCCCCCGGGACTAGCGGGGGATACGCAGTATTTT
>TRBV7-3|TRBD2|TRBJ2-3|16|NA
CASSSTLAGGSDTQYF
TGTGCCAGCAGCTCTACCCTAGCGGGGGGGTCCGATACGCAGTATTTT
>TRBV20-1|NA|TRBJ1-2|11|NA
CSAQLDSGYTF
TGCAGTGCCCAGTTAGATAGCGGCTACACCTTC
>TRBV11-2|TRBD2|TRBJ2-3|16|NA
CASSLGLAGGTDTQYF
TGTGCCAGCAGCTTGGGTCTAGCGGGCGGCACAGATACGCAGTATTTT
>TRBV6-5|NA|TRBJ1-3|13|NA
CASWGSSGNTIYF
TGTGCCAGCTGGGGGAGCTCTGGAAACACCATATATTTT
>TRBV14|NA|TRBJ1-1|11|NA
CASSQRNEAFF
TGTGCCAGCAGCCAACGGAATGAAGCTTTCTTT
>TRBV10-3|TRBD1|TRBJ2-7|16|NA
CAISRSGTGNPYEQYF
TGTGCCATCAGTCGTTCCGGGACAGGGAATCCCTACGAGCAGTACTTC
>TRBV5-6|NA|TRBJ1-1|17|NA
CASSLGPSRALVAEAFF
TGTGCCAGCAGCTTGGGCCCCTCCAGGGCCCTTGTAGCTGAAGCTTTCTTT
>TRBV14|NA|TRBJ2-5|16|once
CASSQGPRRPQETQYF
TGTGCCAGCAGCCAAGGTCCCAGGCGGCCCCAAGAGACCCAGTACTTC
>TRBV7-9|NA|TRBJ1-1|13|once
CASSLGTNTEAFF
TGTGCCAGCAGCCTCGGGACGAACACTGAAGCTTTCTTT
>TRBV5-1|TRBD2|TRBJ2-3|14|NA
CASRQGGYTDTQYF
TGCGCCAGCCGCCAGGGAGGGTACACAGATACGCAGTATTTT
>TRBV5-5|NA|TRBJ1-1|15|NA
CASSLAATVNTEAFF
TGTGCCAGCAGCTTGGCCGCGACAGTAAACACTGAAGCTTTCTTT
>TRBV7-9|TRBD1|TRBJ1-1|15|NA
CASSLGGQGSTEAFF
TGTGCCAGCAGCTTAGGCGGACAGGGAAGCACTGAAGCTTTCTTT
>TRBV19|NA|TRBJ1-6|14|few
CASRSSSYNSPLHF
TGTGCCAGTAGATCGTCCAGCTATAATTCACCCCTCCACTTT
>TRBV11-2|TRBD1|TRBJ1-2|15|NA
CASSLSPGQGHGYTF
TGTGCCAGCAGCTTATCTCCCGGACAGGGACATGGCTACACCTTC
>TRBV6-5|NA|TRBJ2-7|13|NA
CASSYRESYEQYF
TGTGCCAGCAGTTACAGGGAAAGCTACGAGCAGTACTTC
>TRBV5-4|TRBD1|TRBJ1-1|15|NA
CASSLVGGAHTEAFF
TGTGCCAGCAGCTTGGTAGGGGGCGCCCACACTGAAGCTTTCTTT
>TRBV25-1|NA|TRBJ2-5|12|NA
CASSENGETQYF
TGTGCCAGCAGTGAGAATGGAGAGACCCAGTACTTC
>TRBV7-9|NA|TRBJ1-2|14|NA
CASSLAGANYGYTF
TGTGCCAGCAGCTTGGCAGGGGCCAACTATGGCTACACCTTC
>TRBV7-2|NA|TRBJ2-3|15|NA
CASSWEGGFSDTQYF
TGTGCCAGCAGCTGGGAAGGGGGGTTTTCAGATACGCAGTATTTT
>TRBV5-7|NA|TRBJ1-5|15|NA
CASSWSGEDNQPQHF
TGTGCCAGCAGCTGGTCCGGGGAGGATAATCAGCCCCAGCATTTT
>TRBV25-1|NA|TRBJ2-7|16|NA
CASSDPTRPASYEQYF
TGTGCCAGCAGTGACCCAACCCGACCGGCCTCCTACGAGCAGTACTTC
>TRBV7-7|NA|TRBJ2-7|16|NA
CASSLGPGGLFYEQYF
TGTGCCAGCAGCCTTGGCCCCGGGGGGCTGTTCTACGAGCAGTACTTC
>TRBV13|NA|TRBJ1-1|12|NA
CASSWPSAEAFF
TGTGCCAGCAGTTGGCCCTCCGCTGAAGCTTTCTTT
>TRBV29-1|NA|TRBJ1-2|11|NA
CSVGGQSGYTF
TGCAGCGTTGGAGGTCAGTCTGGCTACACCTTC